The 21 T cell receptor beta chains listed next were all sequenced from one sample in a study of T cells after yellow fever vaccination. TCRdb itself ran the 5' RACE reads through MiXCR, one entry per CDR3 protein. Of about 340,000 distinct CDR3 sequences listed, around 4.1% are singletons. This material consisted of PBMCs, taken 5 days after the yellow fever booster vaccination. Receptors originate from a man younger than 35 who received the YFV17D yellow fever vaccine.

This clonotype showed up just a few times. The V call is TRBV18, the J call TRBJ2-3, with D perhaps matching TRBD2 (5 bases). V was pared by 3 bases and J by 4 bases, with 14 bases between. From germline, CDR1 is KGHSH and CDR2 LQKENI. The CDR3 is 15 residues long. CDR3 region: CASSPRASLSDTQYF. CDR3 coding DNA: TGTGCCAGCTCACCGAGGGCTTCCCTTTCAGATACGCAGTATTTT. Using reference TRBV18 and TRBJ2-3 for the parts outside the CDR3, the full variable domain is NAGVMQNPRHLVRRRGQEARLRCSPMKGHSHVYWYRQLPEEGLKFMVYLQKENIIDESGMPKERFSAEFPKEGPSILRIQQVVRGDSAAYFCASSPRASLSDTQYFGPGTRLTVL.

This clonotype has ten or more counts. V is TRBV5-5 and J is TRBJ1-1; TRBD1 might be the D (5 bases). Germline lookup yields CDR1 SGHKS and CDR2 YYEKEE (reference sequence). The CDR3 runs to 13 residues. The V end was cut by 1 base, the J end by 10 bases, with 14 bases between. The CDR3 nucleotides are TGTGCCAGCAGCTTGAGCCCTGATGGGGGAGCTTTCTTT. Amino acid sequence: CASSLSPDGGAFF.

In its sample, this clonotype was seen a few times. V is TRBV6-2 or TRBV6-3 and J is TRBJ2-3; D possibly uses TRBD1 or TRBD2 (6 bases each). The V and J ends lost 1 base and 4 bases respectively, with 15 bases between them. This CDR3 is 16 amino acids long. Germline CDR1 and CDR2: MNHEY and SVGEGT. The CDR3 nucleotides read TGTGCCAGCAGTTACTTGGCCGGGGGCAAAGCAGATACGCAGTATTTT. Its protein product is CASSYLAGGKADTQYF.

This clonotype has a count of ten or more. The chain combines TRBV29-1 with TRBJ2-1; D uncertain. Between the trimmed V and J ends, which lost 3 bases and 2 bases, there was a span of 8 bases. CDR3 length equals 13 residues. The germline V gene encodes CDR1 SQVTM and CDR2 ANQGSEA. The CDR3 bases are TGCAGCGTTGACAAGCCTACCTACAATGAGCAGTTCTTC. Protein sequence: CSVDKPTYNEQFF.

The chain employs TRBV6-6 and TRBJ1-3; D is possibly TRBD1 (6 bases). Trimming stripped 6 bases from V and 4 bases from J, with 16 bases between. The V gene's germline CDR1 is MNHNY and CDR2 SVGAGI (reference sequence). The CDR3 runs to 15 residues. CDR3: CASRAPGGPGNTIYF. CDR3 in DNA: TGTGCCAGCAGGGCTCCCGGGGGGCCGGGAAACACCATATATTTT.

This clonotype was detected only a few times. The chain recombines TRBV6-5 with TRBJ2-1, with unresolved D. CDR1 is MNHEY and CDR2 is SVGAGI in the germline V gene. The CDR3 consists of 15 residues. Trimming removed 5 bases from V and 5 bases from J, with 16 bases in between. The CDR3 sequence is CASSRLGDSDNEQFF. The CDR3 nucleotides are TGTGCCAGCAGTCGCCTTGGGGATTCCGACAATGAGCAGTTCTTC.

This clonotype was found a few times. This chain uses TRBV7-2 with TRBJ1-4, with D hard to call. V lost 3 bases and J 0 bases, leaving 8 bases between the germline ends. The CDR3 extends over 15 amino acids. CDR1 is SGHTA and CDR2 is FQGNSA in the germline V gene. DNA for the CDR3: TGTGCCAGCAGCTTCCGGCAGACAACTAATGAAAAACTGTTTTTT. It encodes CASSFRQTTNEKLFF. The full variable domain, with the rest looked up from reference TRBV7-2 and TRBJ1-4, is GAGVSQSPSNKVTEKGKDVELRCDPISGHTALYWYRQSLGQGLEFLIYFQGNSAPDKSGLPSDRFSAERTGGSVSTLTIQRTQQEDSAVYLCASSFRQTTNEKLFFGSGTQLSVL.

This clonotype was counted only a few times. The rearrangement joins TRBV29-1 to TRBJ2-1; possibly TRBD1 for D (5 bases). The germline gives CDR1 SQVTM, CDR2 ANQGSEA. This CDR3 comprises 13 residues. The CDR3 DNA is TGCAGTGTTCTTGACAGCTCCTACAATGAGCAGTTCTTC. Encoded protein: CSVLDSSYNEQFF.

The V gene is TRBV15, the J gene TRBJ2-6; tentative D call: TRBD2 (6 bases). CDR3 length: 18 amino acids. Trimming pared 3 bases from V and 0 bases from J, leaving 15 bases between. CDR1 and CDR2 (germline): LNHNV, YYDKDF (reference sequence). CDR3 DNA: TGTGCCACCAGCAGTTACCGGGACTTCGACTCTGGGGCCAACGTCCTGACTTTC. Its protein is CATSSYRDFDSGANVLTF.

With respect to this clonotype: A much larger clone is a single base away; this may be a read error. V is TRBV11-3 and J is TRBJ1-1; D uncertain. V was clipped by 3 bases and J by 0 bases, with 5 bases between them. CDR1 is SGHNT and CDR2 is YENEEA in the germline V gene. CDR3 length: 13 residues. The CDR3 DNA sequence: TGTGCCAGCAGCTTTGAAGTGAACACTGAAGCTTTCTTT. Translation: CASSFEVNTEAFF.

This clonotype was detected many times. The chain combines TRBV11-2 with TRBJ2-7; 12 nucleotides line up with TRBD2. This CDR3 region has 14 residues. Unmatched junction bases numbered 3, after V lost 5 bases and J lost 4 bases. Germline values: CDR1 SGHAT, CDR2 FQNNGV. The CDR3 bases are TGTGCCAGCAGCCCCGGGACTAGCGGGTACGAGCAGTACTTC. Translation: CASSPGTSGYEQYF.

This clonotype came up many times. This chain links TRBV5-1 with TRBJ2-5; D is unresolved. Germline assignment: CDR1 SGHRS and CDR2 YFSETQ. The CDR3 extends over 13 amino acids. Trimming took 7 bases from V and 5 from J, leaving 15 bases between them. The CDR3: CASSVGSMETQYF. The CDR3 region has the DNA TGCGCCAGCTCTGTTGGTAGTATGGAGACCCAGTACTTC.

V and J are TRBV14 and TRBJ1-5; D perhaps matches TRBD1 (6 bases). CDR3 length: 18 residues. CDR1 is SGHDN, CDR2 FVKESK, per germline. V was trimmed by 0 bases and J by 1 base, leaving 16 bases between them. CDR3: CASSQDGRGITSNQPQHF. Written as DNA, the CDR3 is TGTGCCAGCAGCCAAGATGGCAGGGGCATTACGAGCAATCAGCCCCAGCATTTT.

J is TRBJ1-4 and V is TRBV20-1; D remains unclear. CDR1 and CDR2 (germline): DFQATT, SNEGSKA (reference sequence). The CDR3 covers 13 residues. With 5 bases removed from V and 0 bases from J, the gap between germline ends came to 7 bases. CDR3 DNA: TGCAGTGCTGAACGCTCAACTAATGAAAAACTGTTTTTT. It codes for CSAERSTNEKLFF.

This clonotype was detected ten times or more. The V call is TRBV4-3, the J call TRBJ2-3; D may be TRBD1 (5 bases). Germline CDR1 LGHNA, CDR2 YSLEER. The CDR3 runs 12 residues. The germline V and J ends were trimmed by 2 bases and 6 bases, with 6 bases remaining between them. The CDR3 loop is CASSQKGDTQYF. For the CDR3, the DNA is TGCGCCAGCAGCCAAAAGGGGGATACGCAGTATTTT.

This clonotype was recorded at least ten times. The J gene is TRBJ1-5, the V gene TRBV6-1; D gene unclear. This CDR3 has 16 residues. Trimming took off 2 bases at V and 2 bases at J, with 13 bases between the two ends. Germline V gene sequence: CDR1 MNHNS, CDR2 SASEGT. This chain's CDR3 is CASSELGVLGNQPQHF. The CDR3 coding sequence is TGTGCCAGCAGTGAACTCGGGGTCTTGGGCAATCAGCCCCAGCATTTT.

This clonotype was picked up a small number of times. This sequence joins TRBV20-1 and TRBJ1-5; weak D call: TRBD1 (6 bases). V lost 6 bases to trimming and J lost 0 bases, with 12 bases between them. The CDR3 has 14 residues. In germline, CDR1 is DFQATT, CDR2 SNEGSKA (reference sequence). CDR3 region: CSAWGHLSNQPQHF. The DNA of the CDR3 is TGCAGTGCGTGGGGACATCTTAGCAATCAGCCCCAGCATTTT.

This clonotype was counted at least ten times. The rearrangement uses TRBV11-2 and TRBJ2-2; possibly TRBD2 for D (6 bases). CDR1 and CDR2 (germline): SGHAT, FQNNGV. Trimming pared 1 base from V and 4 bases from J, leaving 16 bases between. There are 17 residues in the CDR3. DNA for the CDR3: TGTGCCAGCAGCTTAGTGGAGGGGTTTAAGGGCACCGGGGAGCTGTTTTTT. Its protein is CASSLVEGFKGTGELFF.

The chain joins TRBV7-9 to TRBJ2-2; D is unclear. The V and J ends lost 2 bases and 0 bases respectively, with 7 bases between them. CDR1 is SEHNR, CDR2 FQNEAQ, per germline (reference sequence). CDR3 length: 15 residues. CDR3 bases: TGTGCCAGCAGCTTATTTGGGCCGAACACCGGGGAGCTGTTTTTT. Amino acids: CASSLFGPNTGELFF.

The rearrangement joins TRBV10-3 to TRBJ2-7; perhaps TRBD2 as D (5 bases). In germline, CDR1 is ENHRY, CDR2 SYGVKD. V lost 10 bases, J lost 3 bases, and 10 bases lay in between. The CDR3 is 11 amino acids. DNA of the CDR3: TGTGCCACCGGACGGGGCTACGAGCAGTACGTC. Translated: CATGRGYEQYV.

This chain's CDR3 is CATLGQGNNEQFF. The DNA for the CDR3 is TGTGCCACCTTGGGACAGGGGAACAATGAGCAGTTCTTC. The chain is built from TRBV19 and TRBJ2-1; 10 bases map to TRBD1. With 10 bases clipped from V and 5 bases from J, the junction kept 5 bases outside the gene matches. The germline gives CDR1 LNHDA, CDR2 SQIVND (reference sequence). The CDR3 runs 13 residues. The full variable domain, its missing parts supplied by reference TRBV19 and TRBJ2-1, is DGGITQSPKYLFRKEGQNVTLSCEQNLNHDAMYWYRQDPGQGLRLIYYSQIVNDFQKGDIAEGYSVSREKKESFPLTVTSAQKNPTAFYLCATLGQGNNEQFFGPGTRLTVL.